Below, one T cell receptor (beta chain) is given with its context. This CDR3 region has 12 residues. V lost 3 bases, J lost 5 bases, and 5 bases lay in between. This sample is drawn from a study of control samples from healthy donors and cancer patients. Measured with immunoSEQ multiplex PCR; TCRdb has only the in-frame clones, and not every one. The data hold roughly 50,000 clones, with around 97% observed a single time. Sequencing used blood. The V and J genes are TRBV12-3 or TRBV12-4 and TRBJ1-5, with D perhaps TRBD1 (5 bases). This TCR was sampled from a woman aged 25-40 years in good health. The CDR3, as DNA: TGTGCCAGCAGTTTGGGGGATCAGCCCCAGCATTTT. The encoded protein is CASSLGDQPQHF.